The 28 T cell receptor beta chains presented below share a single source sample, sequenced in a study of blood T cells in healthy people across ages. Next came a second PCR, run for about 7 to 11 cycles, which used a sample-barcoded 5' primer along with a J-beta primer mix. TCRdb re-called the 5' RACE reads with MiXCR, one entry per CDR3 protein. This table holds 850,000 to 1,000,000 distinct CDR3 sequences, 45% to 60% found once. The sample consisted of blood. All receptors derive from a woman aged 60-70 years in good health.

The gene calls are TRBV3-1 and TRBJ1-2; no reliable D call. The V end lost 3 bases, the J end lost 6 bases, and 11 bases lay between the germline ends. Germline V lookup: CDR1 LGHDT, CDR2 YNNKEL (reference sequence). CDR3 length equals 13 residues. CDR3 sequence (DNA): TGTGCCAGCAGCCAGACGTTAGCCGATGGCTACACCTTC. The encoded protein is CASSQTLADGYTF. The variable domain in full, completed from reference TRBV3-1 and TRBJ1-2, reads DTAVSQTPKYLVTQMGNDKSIKCEQNLGHDTMYWYKQDSKKFLKIMFSYNNKELIINETVPNRFSPKSPDKAHLNLHINSLELGDSAVYFCASSQTLADGYTFGSGTRLTVV.

This clonotype was counted ten times or more. This rearrangement joins TRBV6-6 to TRBJ2-7; tentative D call: TRBD1 (6 bases). Germline V gene sequence: CDR1 MNHNY, CDR2 SVGAGI (reference sequence). The CDR3 consists of 13 residues. The V end was cut by 6 bases, the J end by 6 bases, with 15 bases between. The CDR3 coding sequence is TGTGCCAGCAGCGGAGACAGGCATCTCGAGCAGTACTTC. This encodes CASSGDRHLEQYF.

The chain joins TRBV14 to TRBJ2-3, with 9 bases lining up with TRBD1. The CDR3 sequence is 22 residues long. In germline, CDR1 is SGHDN, CDR2 FVKESK. V shed 7 bases and J 1 base; nucleotides not matched to a gene: 27. The CDR3 loop is CASTALGQGGLPEPSCTDTQYF. Written as DNA, the CDR3 is TGTGCCAGCACCGCACTGGGACAGGGAGGTTTACCGGAGCCTAGTTGCACAGATACGCAGTATTTT.

This clonotype was seen a handful of times. The chain recombines TRBV28 with TRBJ2-7, with D maybe TRBD2 (6 bases). The end of the DNA fits TRBJ2-5 better, so the J call may be wrong. The CDR3 totals 12 residues. Germline V gene sequence: CDR1 MDHEN, CDR2 SYDVKM. CDR3 loop: CASTGTVETQYF. DNA of the CDR3: TGTGCCAGCACCGGGACTGTGGAGACCCAGTACTTC.

The rearrangement uses TRBV5-1 and TRBJ2-5; D unresolved. Judging by the DNA end, TRBJ2-7 fits better; the J call may be wrong. This CDR3 is 16 amino acids long. Germline V CDR1 and CDR2: SGHRS, YFSETQ. CDR3 bases: TGCGCCAGCAGCACTGAGACCCCTTTTCAAGCCACCGAGCAGTACTTC. Translating it yields CASSTETPFQATEQYF.

The chain uses TRBV25-1 and TRBJ2-4, with no clear D. Germline V gene data show CDR1 as MGHDK and CDR2 as SYGVNS. V was shortened by 3 bases and J by 0 bases, with 9 bases between the two germline ends. This CDR3 has 15 residues. The CDR3 reads CASSDPTLAKNIQYF. The CDR3 region has the DNA TGTGCCAGCAGTGACCCTACATTAGCCAAAAACATTCAGTACTTC. Combining the CDR3 with reference TRBV25-1 and TRBJ2-4 gives the whole variable domain EADIYQTPRYLVIGTGKKITLECSQTMGHDKMYWYQQDPGMELHLIHYSYGVNSTEKGDLSSESTVSRIRTEHFPLTLESARPSHTSQYLCASSDPTLAKNIQYFGAGTRLSVL.

The chain combines TRBV29-1 with TRBJ2-5; a possible D gene is TRBD1 (6 bases). Trimming left V 7 bases short and J 7 bases short, with 13 bases between. CDR3 length: 11 residues. Germline lookup yields CDR1 SQVTM and CDR2 ANQGSEA. CDR3 in amino acids: CSAGQPGTQYF. The CDR3 nucleotides read TGCAGCGCCGGACAGCCCGGGACCCAGTACTTC.

There are a few counts of this clonotype. The chain employs TRBV7-9 and TRBJ2-1; 8 bases line up with TRBD2. V was pared by 4 bases and J by 4 bases, with 12 bases of the junction left unmatched. The CDR3 runs 17 residues. Per the germline V gene, CDR1 is SEHNR and CDR2 is FQNEAQ (reference sequence). The CDR3 sequence: CASSSYSGTPRYNEQFF. CDR3 nucleotide sequence: TGTGCCAGCAGCTCATATAGCGGGACCCCGAGGTACAATGAGCAGTTCTTC.

For the CDR3, the DNA is TGCGCCAGCAGCTTGGATACAGGACGAGCTAACTATGGCTACACCTTC. This translates into CASSLDTGRANYGYTF. V is TRBV5-1 and J is TRBJ1-2; tentative D call: TRBD1 (5 bases). V gave up 0 bases and J gave up 0 bases, with 12 bases separating them. The CDR3 consists of 16 residues. Germline V gene data show CDR1 as SGHRS and CDR2 as YFSETQ.

The gene calls are TRBV28 and TRBJ2-7; weak D call: TRBD1 (5 bases). Trimming shortened V by 6 bases and J by 2 bases, and 11 bases separated the two germline ends. Germline CDR1 MDHEN, CDR2 SYDVKM. The CDR3 is 13 amino acids. This CDR3 is CASRRTDTYEQYF. Here the CDR3 DNA reads TGTGCCAGCAGGCGGACGGACACCTACGAGCAGTACTTC. Full variable domain (rest looked up from reference TRBV28 and TRBJ2-7): DVKVTQSSRYLVKRTGEKVFLECVQDMDHENMFWYRQDPGLGLRLIYFSYDVKMKEKGDIPEGYSVSREKKERFSLILESASTNQTSMYLCASRRTDTYEQYFGPGTRLTVT.

The genes are TRBV11-2 and TRBJ2-3, with 12 bases fitting TRBD2. In germline, CDR1 is SGHAT, CDR2 FQNNGV. The CDR3 sequence is 17 residues long. The V and J ends lost 6 bases and 3 bases, in that order; junction bases with no gene match: 10. CDR3 region: CASSLRLAGDITDTQYF. CDR3 nucleotides: TGTGCCAGCAGTTTACGACTAGCGGGAGACATAACAGATACGCAGTATTTT.

The rearrangement links TRBV18 to TRBJ2-1, with D unresolved. The CDR3 contains 12 residues. The germline V and J ends were trimmed by 5 bases and 10 bases, with 12 bases remaining between them. Germline V gives CDR1 KGHSH, CDR2 LQKENI. CDR3 residues: CASSAGTTEQFF. For the CDR3, the DNA is TGTGCCAGCTCAGCTGGTACTACCGAGCAGTTCTTC.

As for this clonotype: One end of the junction varies from germline; a read error may be responsible. The chain uses TRBV5-1 and TRBJ2-6; D ambiguous. The CDR3 has 14 residues. Germline values: CDR1 SGHRS, CDR2 YFSETQ. The CDR3 is CAGSLRAGANVLTF. The DNA for the CDR3 is TGCGCCGGCAGCTTACGGGCTGGGGCCAACGTCCTGACTTTC.

The chain recombines TRBV7-3 with TRBJ2-1; 10 positions match TRBD2. This CDR3 contains 15 residues. In germline, CDR1 is SGHTA, CDR2 FQGTGA. Germline trimming cut 5 bases from V and 5 bases from J; bases unmatched to any gene: 6. CDR3 loop: CASSPAGGSHNEQFF. The CDR3 DNA is TGTGCCAGCAGCCCAGCGGGAGGGAGCCACAATGAGCAGTTCTTC.

The CDR3 sequence: CASSGGTGANQPQHF. DNA of the CDR3: TGTGCCAGCAGTGGAGGGACCGGAGCAAATCAGCCCCAGCATTTT. This chain uses TRBV6-1 with TRBJ1-5; tentatively, D is TRBD1 (5 bases). This CDR3 contains 15 residues. The V gene's germline CDR1 is MNHNS and CDR2 SASEGT. V was clipped by 4 bases and J by 4 bases, with 14 bases between them.

The V gene is TRBV5-8, the J gene TRBJ1-1; unclear D gene. Trimming took 0 bases from V and 5 from J, leaving 14 bases between them. The CDR3 runs 15 residues. Germline assignment: CDR1 SGHTS and CDR2 YDEGEE. The CDR3 region has the DNA TGTGCCAGCAGCTTGGCAGTCCGGGAGACGACTGAAGCTTTCTTT. It yields the protein CASSLAVRETTEAFF. Together with reference TRBV5-8 and TRBJ1-1, the CDR3 gives the full variable domain: EAGVTQSPTHLIKTRGQQATLRCSPISGHTSVYWYQQALGLGLQFLLWYDEGEERNRGNFPPRFSGRQFPNYSSELNVNALELEDSALYLCASSLAVRETTEAFFGQGTRLTVV.

This clonotype was counted a few times. V and J are TRBV29-1 and TRBJ2-4; 12 bases are shared with TRBD2. The J call is in doubt because the DNA end fits TRBJ2-7 better. The germline gives CDR1 SQVTM, CDR2 ANQGSEA. The CDR3 is 14 amino acids. Here the CDR3 DNA reads TGCAGCGTTCCTAGCGGGAGGGGAACCTACGAGCAGTACTTC. It translates to CSVPSGRGTYEQYF.

V is TRBV4-2 and J is TRBJ2-2, with 14 positions matching TRBD2. Germline V gene lookup returns CDR1 LGHNA and CDR2 YNFKEQ. The V gene end was trimmed by 4 bases and the J gene end by 10 bases; junction bases not matched to a gene: 8. The CDR3 runs 16 residues. The CDR3 region has the DNA TGTGCCAGCAGCCCCACCGGGACTAGCGGGAGAGCGGAGCTGTTTTTT. Its translation is CASSPTGTSGRAELFF.

The chain recombines TRBV6-1 with TRBJ2-7; D possibly matches TRBD1 or TRBD2 (5 bases each). The CDR3 is made up of 12 amino acids. Germline CDR1 MNHNS, CDR2 SASEGT. V was pared by 6 bases and J by 7 bases, with 13 bases between. The CDR3 spells CASRRDAREQYF. DNA for the CDR3: TGTGCCAGCAGGAGGGACGCCCGGGAGCAGTACTTC.

The chain links TRBV20-1 to TRBJ2-1; 12 bases fit TRBD2. V dropped 1 base and J dropped 9; count of bases not matched to a gene: 7. The germline V gene has CDR1 DFQATT and CDR2 SNEGSKA (reference sequence). This CDR3 contains 15 residues. The CDR3 nucleotides read TGCAGTGCTAGAGCTCCACTAGCGGGAGGTGGTGAGCAGTTCTTC. It yields the protein CSARAPLAGGGEQFF.

Ten or more counts support this clonotype. The chain links TRBV20-1 to TRBJ2-6; unclear D gene. In germline, CDR1 is DFQATT, CDR2 SNEGSKA (reference sequence). The CDR3 consists of 14 residues. Trimming left V 5 bases short and J 2 bases short, with 10 bases between. The CDR3 protein is CSAYWATGANVLTF. The CDR3 DNA follows: TGCAGTGCTTATTGGGCCACTGGGGCCAACGTCCTGACTTTC.

This clonotype occurred a few times. This chain joins TRBV29-1 and TRBJ2-1; TRBD1 is a possible D gene (7 bases). CDR3 length equals 13 residues. The germline CDR1 and CDR2 sequences are SQVTM and ANQGSEA. Trimming removed 7 bases at V and 12 bases at J, with 22 bases between. In nucleotides, the CDR3 is TGCAGCGGCGGGACAGTTGGTGGATGGGCGCAGTTCTTC. Amino acids: CSGGTVGGWAQFF.

This clonotype was detected a few times. The genes are TRBV7-3 and TRBJ2-3, with D unresolved. The ends were cut back, 1 base at V and 0 bases at J, with 14 bases in the middle. There are 17 residues in the CDR3. CDR1 SGHTA and CDR2 FQGTGA come from the germline V gene. CDR3 region: CASSLISWESSTDTQYF. The DNA for the CDR3 is TGTGCCAGCAGCTTAATCAGCTGGGAATCTAGCACAGATACGCAGTATTTT.

This rearrangement joins TRBV2 to TRBJ2-3; D is perhaps TRBD2 (7 bases). Germline assignment: CDR1 SNHLY and CDR2 FYNNEI. V shed 1 base and J shed 8 bases, with 10 bases lying between them. CDR3 length: 13 amino acids. In DNA, the CDR3 is TGTGCCAGCAGTGAAGGGGGGGGCCGTACGCAGTATTTT. It encodes CASSEGGGRTQYF.

The chain combines TRBV6-2 or TRBV6-3 with TRBJ1-1; 7 positions agree with TRBD1. The germline gives CDR1 MNHEY, CDR2 SVGEGT. J lost 1 base, V lost 4 bases, and 9 bases had no gene match. The CDR3 is 16 residues long. In DNA form, the CDR3 reads TGTGCCAGCAGTTCCATCCTCGACAGGGCGAACACTGAAGCTTTCTTT. Its translation is CASSSILDRANTEAFF.

V usage is TRBV7-8 and J usage is TRBJ2-3; D call uncertain. From germline, CDR1 is SGHVS and CDR2 FQNEAQ. V was trimmed by 5 bases and J by 7 bases, leaving 16 bases between them. The CDR3 runs 14 residues. CDR3 bases: TGTGCCAGCAGCCCGAGAGTAAGGTTAAATACGCAGTATTTT. Protein product: CASSPRVRLNTQYF.

This clonotype was observed a single time. This chain uses TRBV20-1 with TRBJ2-7; TRBD2 agrees at 7 bases. CDR1 is DFQATT, CDR2 SNEGSKA, per germline (reference sequence). The CDR3 covers 15 residues. J was trimmed by 2 bases and V by 1 base; bases with no gene match: 8. The CDR3 here is CSARALTSRAYEQYF. CDR3 in DNA: TGCAGTGCTAGAGCCCTGACTAGCCGGGCCTACGAGCAGTACTTC.

A few counts support this clonotype. The gene calls are TRBV5-1 and TRBJ2-5, with no clear D. This CDR3 contains 15 residues. Germline V CDR1 and CDR2: SGHRS, YFSETQ. Trimming pared 1 base from V and 5 bases from J, leaving 15 bases between. DNA of the CDR3: TGCGCCAGCAGCTTGTCGCTCACGCCCGGGGAGACCCAGTACTTC. Protein product: CASSLSLTPGETQYF. The whole variable domain, remainder taken from reference TRBV5-1 and TRBJ2-5, is KAGVTQTPRYLIKTRGQQVTLSCSPISGHRSVSWYQQTPGQGLQFLFEYFSETQRNKGNFPGRFSGRQFSNSRSEMNVSTLELGDSALYLCASSLSLTPGETQYFGPGTRLLVL.